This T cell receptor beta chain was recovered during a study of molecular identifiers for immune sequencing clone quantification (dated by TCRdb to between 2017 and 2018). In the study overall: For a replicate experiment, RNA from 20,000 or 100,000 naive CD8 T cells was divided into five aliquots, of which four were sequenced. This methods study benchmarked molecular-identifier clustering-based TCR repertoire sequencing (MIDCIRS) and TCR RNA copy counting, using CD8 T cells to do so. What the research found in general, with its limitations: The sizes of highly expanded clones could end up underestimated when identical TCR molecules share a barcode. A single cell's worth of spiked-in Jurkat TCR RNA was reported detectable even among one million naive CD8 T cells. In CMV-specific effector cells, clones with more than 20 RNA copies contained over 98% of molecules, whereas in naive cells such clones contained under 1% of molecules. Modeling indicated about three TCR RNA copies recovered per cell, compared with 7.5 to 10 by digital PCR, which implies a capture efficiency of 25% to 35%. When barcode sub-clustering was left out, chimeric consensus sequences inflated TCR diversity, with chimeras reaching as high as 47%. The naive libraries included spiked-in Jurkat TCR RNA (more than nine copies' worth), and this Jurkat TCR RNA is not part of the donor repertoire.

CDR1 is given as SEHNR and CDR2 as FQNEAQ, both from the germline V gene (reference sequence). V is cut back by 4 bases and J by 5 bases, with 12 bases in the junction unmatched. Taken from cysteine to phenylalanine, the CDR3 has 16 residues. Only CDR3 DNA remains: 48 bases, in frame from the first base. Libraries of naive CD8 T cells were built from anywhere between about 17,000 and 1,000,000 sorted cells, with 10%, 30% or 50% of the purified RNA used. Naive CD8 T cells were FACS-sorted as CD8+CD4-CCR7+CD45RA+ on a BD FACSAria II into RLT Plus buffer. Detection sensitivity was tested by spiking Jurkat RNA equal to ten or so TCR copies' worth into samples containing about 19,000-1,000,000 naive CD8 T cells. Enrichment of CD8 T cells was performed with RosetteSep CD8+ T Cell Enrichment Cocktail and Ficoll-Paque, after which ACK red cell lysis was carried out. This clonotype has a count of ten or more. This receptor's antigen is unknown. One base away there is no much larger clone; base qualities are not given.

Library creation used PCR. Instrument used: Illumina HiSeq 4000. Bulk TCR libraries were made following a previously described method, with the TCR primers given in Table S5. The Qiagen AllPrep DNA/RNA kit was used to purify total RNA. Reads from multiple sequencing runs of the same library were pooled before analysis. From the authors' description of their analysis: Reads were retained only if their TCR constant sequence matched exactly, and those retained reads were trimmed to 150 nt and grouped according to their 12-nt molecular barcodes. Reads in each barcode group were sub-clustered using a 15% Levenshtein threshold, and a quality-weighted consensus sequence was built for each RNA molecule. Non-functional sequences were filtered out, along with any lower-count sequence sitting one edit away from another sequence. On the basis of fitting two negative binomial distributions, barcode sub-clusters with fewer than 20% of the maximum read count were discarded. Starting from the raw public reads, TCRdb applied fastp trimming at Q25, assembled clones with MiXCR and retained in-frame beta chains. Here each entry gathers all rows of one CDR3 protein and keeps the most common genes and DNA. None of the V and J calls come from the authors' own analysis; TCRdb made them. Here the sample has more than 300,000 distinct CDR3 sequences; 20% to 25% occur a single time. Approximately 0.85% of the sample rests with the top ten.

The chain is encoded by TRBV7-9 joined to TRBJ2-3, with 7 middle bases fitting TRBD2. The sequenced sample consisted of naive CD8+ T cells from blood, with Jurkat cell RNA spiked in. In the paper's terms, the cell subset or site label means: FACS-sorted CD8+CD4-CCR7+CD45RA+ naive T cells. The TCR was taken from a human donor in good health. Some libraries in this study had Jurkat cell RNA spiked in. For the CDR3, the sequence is CASSSATGGRGDTQYF. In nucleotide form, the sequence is TGTGCCAGCAGCTCTGCTACGGGGGGTCGAGGAGATACGCAGTATTTT.